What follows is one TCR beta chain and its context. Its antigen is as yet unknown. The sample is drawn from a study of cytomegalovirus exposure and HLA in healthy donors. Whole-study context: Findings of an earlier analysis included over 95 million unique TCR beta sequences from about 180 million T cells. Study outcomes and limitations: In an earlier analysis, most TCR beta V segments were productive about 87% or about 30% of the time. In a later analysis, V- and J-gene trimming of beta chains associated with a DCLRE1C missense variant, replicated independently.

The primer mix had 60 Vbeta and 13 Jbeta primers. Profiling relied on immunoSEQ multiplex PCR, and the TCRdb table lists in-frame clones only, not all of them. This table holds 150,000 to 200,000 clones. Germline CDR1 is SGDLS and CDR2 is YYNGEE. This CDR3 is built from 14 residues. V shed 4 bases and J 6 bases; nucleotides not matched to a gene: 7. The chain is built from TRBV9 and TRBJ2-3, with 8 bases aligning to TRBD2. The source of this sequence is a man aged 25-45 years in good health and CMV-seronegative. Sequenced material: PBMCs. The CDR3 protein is CASSPKAGVDTQYF. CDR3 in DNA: TGTGCCAGCAGCCCTAAAGCGGGAGTGGATACGCAGTATTTT. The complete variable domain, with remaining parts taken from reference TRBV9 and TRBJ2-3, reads DSGVTQTPKHLITATGQRVTLRCSPRSGDLSVYWYQQSLDQGLQFLIQYYNGEERAKGNILERFSAQQFPDLHSELNLSSLELGDSALYFCASSPKAGVDTQYFGPGTRLTVL.